Following are 25 T cell receptor beta chains from one sample sequenced in a study of CD8 T cells in ankylosing spondylitis. Their cognate antigens are unknown. TCRdb recomputed calls from the 5' RACE reads with MiXCR, one row per CDR3 protein. The profile covers roughly 90,000 distinct CDR3 sequences, with about 8.3% appearing a single time and about 30% taken by the ten largest. Study-level results: Apparently characteristic of ankylosing spondylitis blood was a TCR beta motif (about 8 highly homologous variants).

Sequenced input: blood, either unsorted or a sorted T cell fraction (not recorded which). The receptors shown here come from a male donor with ankylosing spondylitis.

The chain recombines TRBV25-1 with TRBJ1-2; TRBD1 is a possible D gene (5 bases). CDR1 is MGHDK, CDR2 SYGVNS, per germline. V was trimmed by 3 bases and J by 1 base, leaving 12 bases between them. The CDR3 covers 15 residues. The CDR3 bases are TGTGCCAGCAGTGATCGAGGGGATCTTAACTATGGCTACACCTTC. This encodes CASSDRGDLNYGYTF.

The sample holds many counts of this clonotype. V gene TRBV5-6 combines with J gene TRBJ1-2, with 8 nucleotides matching TRBD1. The length of the CDR3 is 14 residues. Germline V gives CDR1 SGHDT, CDR2 YYEEEE. The junction had 4 bases not matched to a gene; V was cut back by 2 bases and J by 4 bases. The CDR3 region is CASSFGQGSYGYTF. The CDR3 region has the DNA TGTGCCAGCAGCTTCGGACAGGGCAGCTATGGCTACACCTTC.

The chain employs TRBV20-1 and TRBJ2-3; 10 bases match TRBD2. V lost 6 bases to trimming and J lost 5 bases; unmatched junction nucleotides: 14. Per germline, CDR1 DFQATT and CDR2 SNEGSKA (reference sequence). CDR3 length equals 16 residues. CDR3 protein: CSAHVPGLAVVDTQYF. In nucleotides, the CDR3 is TGCAGTGCCCATGTCCCTGGACTAGCGGTAGTAGATACGCAGTATTTT.

This clonotype was seen ten or more times. DNA for the CDR3: TGTGCCATCGGCACTGGGACAGGGTCCGAGCAGTACTTC. It translates to CAIGTGTGSEQYF. V is TRBV10-3 and J is TRBJ2-7; 9 bases line up with TRBD1. The CDR3 loop spans 13 amino acids. J gave up 6 bases and V 8 bases, and 8 bases lay outside the gene matches. In germline, CDR1 is ENHRY, CDR2 SYGVKD.

This clonotype has at least ten counts. The chain carries TRBV27 and TRBJ2-1, with a weak D call TRBD1 (5 bases). CDR1 and CDR2 from the germline V gene are MNHEY and SMNVEV (reference sequence). V was trimmed by 6 bases and J by 6 bases, leaving 9 bases between them. CDR3 length: 12 amino acids. The CDR3: CASRSGFNEQFF. The CDR3 DNA is TGTGCCAGCAGGTCAGGGTTCAATGAGCAGTTCTTC.

This clonotype was recorded many times. The chain employs TRBV27 and TRBJ1-1; TRBD1 agrees at 7 bases. CDR1 is MNHEY and CDR2 is SMNVEV in the germline V gene (reference sequence). The CDR3 contains 14 residues. V lost 3 bases to trimming and J lost 4 bases; unmatched junction nucleotides: 5. As DNA, the CDR3 is TGTGCCAGCAGTTTGTTCAGGGGGGGCACTGAAGCTTTCTTT. This encodes CASSLFRGGTEAFF.

This clonotype was recorded at least ten times. The rearrangement joins TRBV27 to TRBJ2-7; TRBD2 agrees at 8 bases. CDR3 length equals 17 residues. Germline V CDR1 and CDR2: MNHEY, SMNVEV (reference sequence). Trimming at V came to 7 bases and at J to 0 bases, leaving 14 bases not matched to a gene. The CDR3 DNA is TGTGCCAGCACCGAAACAAAGGGACTAGATAGCTCCTACGAGCAGTACGTC. As protein: CASTETKGLDSSYEQYV.

V usage is TRBV19 and J usage is TRBJ2-1; D gene ambiguous. V lost 3 bases and J 5 bases, leaving 8 bases between the germline ends. The CDR3 is 13 residues long. The germline gives CDR1 LNHDA, CDR2 SQIVND (reference sequence). This chain's CDR3 is CASSMWLHNEQFF. The CDR3 DNA sequence: TGTGCCAGTAGTATGTGGCTACACAATGAGCAGTTCTTC.

The chain joins TRBV27 to TRBJ1-1; D remains unclear. CDR1 and CDR2 from the germline V gene are MNHEY and SMNVEV (reference sequence). Trimming removed 11 bases at V and 1 base at J, with 8 bases between. The CDR3 is 11 amino acids. For the CDR3, the DNA is TGTGCCGCATCCTCGAACACTGAAGCTTTCTTT. It translates to CAASSNTEAFF.

At least ten counts were recorded for this clonotype. V is TRBV7-9 and J is TRBJ2-1; 10 bases agree with TRBD2. The CDR3 covers 16 residues. The V gene end was trimmed by 5 bases and the J gene end by 6 bases; junction bases not matched to a gene: 10. The germline V gene has CDR1 SEHNR and CDR2 FQNEAQ (reference sequence). CDR3: CASSEEIAGGPNEQFF. The CDR3 nucleotides read TGTGCCAGCAGCGAGGAGATAGCGGGAGGCCCCAATGAGCAGTTCTTC.

This clonotype was counted ten times or more. This chain links TRBV5-6 with TRBJ1-5; D is unresolved. There are 14 residues in the CDR3. Trimming left V 1 base short and J 4 bases short, with 9 bases between. Germline V gene lookup returns CDR1 SGHDT and CDR2 YYEEEE. CDR3 loop: CASSLHSLNQPQHF. The CDR3 bases are TGTGCCAGCAGCTTGCACAGCTTGAATCAGCCCCAGCATTTT.

This clonotype was seen ten or more times. V and J are TRBV28 and TRBJ2-1, with 9 positions matching TRBD1. Per germline, CDR1 MDHEN and CDR2 SYDVKM. Trimming at V came to 4 bases and at J to 6 bases, leaving 7 bases not matched to a gene. The CDR3 sequence is 15 residues long. The CDR3 DNA sequence: TGTGCCAGCAGTTGGACAGGGGAGAGTTTCAATGAGCAGTTCTTC. Residues: CASSWTGESFNEQFF.

This clonotype was counted many times. J is TRBJ2-5 and V is TRBV7-9; D remains ambiguous. Between the trimmed V and J ends, which lost 3 bases and 3 bases, there was a span of 5 bases. CDR1 is SEHNR and CDR2 is FQNEAQ in the germline V gene (reference sequence). This CDR3 comprises 12 residues. The CDR3 region is CASSFTEETQYF. For the CDR3, the DNA is TGTGCCAGCAGCTTCACTGAAGAGACCCAGTACTTC.

The gene calls are TRBV20-1 and TRBJ2-1, with D possibly TRBD2 on 6 matching bases. Germline assignment: CDR1 DFQATT and CDR2 SNEGSKA (reference sequence). This CDR3 has 16 residues. The V gene lost 0 bases and the J gene lost 0 bases, with 12 bases spanning the gap. The CDR3 loop reads CSARDHGRDSYNEQFF. CDR3 coding DNA: TGCAGTGCTAGAGACCACGGGCGGGACTCCTACAATGAGCAGTTCTTC.

The chain employs TRBV7-8 and TRBJ2-1; TRBD2 might be the D (6 bases). CDR3 length: 16 residues. The germline V and J ends were trimmed by 7 bases and 4 bases, with 20 bases remaining between them. From germline, CDR1 is SGHVS and CDR2 FQNEAQ. The DNA for the CDR3 is TGTGCCAGCACCCTACCGGAGGGGAGAAGGTACAATGAGCAGTTCTTC. It encodes CASTLPEGRRYNEQFF.

The chain links TRBV18 to TRBJ1-1; TRBD1 agrees at 9 bases. Per the germline V gene, CDR1 is KGHSH and CDR2 is LQKENI. CDR3 length: 17 residues. After removal of 2 bases from V and 4 bases from J, the junction contained 11 bases not matched to a gene. CDR3 amino acids: CASSPSRYGQGSTEAFF. The CDR3 coding sequence is TGTGCCAGCTCACCATCACGGTACGGACAGGGGAGCACTGAAGCTTTCTTT.

The table lists this clonotype with many counts. The chain couples TRBV20-1 to TRBJ2-2, with 11 bases that match TRBD2. This CDR3 has 17 residues. Germline assignment: CDR1 DFQATT and CDR2 SNEGSKA (reference sequence). Trimming at V came to 3 bases and at J to 2 bases, leaving 8 bases not matched to a gene. The CDR3 loop is CSARSSGRADNTGELFF. Written as DNA, the CDR3 is TGCAGTGCTAGGAGTAGCGGGAGGGCTGATAACACCGGGGAGCTGTTTTTT.

This clonotype occurred many times. The chain links TRBV28 to TRBJ2-7, with 7 bases lining up with TRBD2. The CDR3 has 16 amino acids. Germline assignment: CDR1 MDHEN and CDR2 SYDVKM. V lost 3 bases and J lost 4; bases outside the gene matches: 12. The CDR3 spells CASSFRGGGWGYEQYV. As DNA, the CDR3 is TGTGCCAGCAGTTTTAGGGGCGGGGGTTGGGGGTACGAGCAGTACGTC.

This clonotype came up many times. The V gene is TRBV7-9, the J gene TRBJ2-4, with D maybe TRBD2 (6 bases). The germline V and J ends were trimmed by 4 bases and 2 bases, with 15 bases remaining between them. Germline CDR1 SEHNR, CDR2 FQNEAQ (reference sequence). This CDR3 comprises 16 residues. CDR3 protein: CASSSGSAVSKNIQYF. In DNA, the CDR3 is TGTGCCAGCAGCTCCGGGAGTGCGGTTTCCAAAAACATTCAGTACTTC.

This chain uses TRBV24-1 with TRBJ2-1; a possible D gene is TRBD2 (5 bases). Germline values: CDR1 KGHDR, CDR2 SFDVKD. The CDR3 length is 13 residues. Trimming took 6 bases from V and 8 from J, leaving 13 bases between them. The CDR3 nucleotides are TGTGCCACCAGTCATCTAGCAGGAGATGAGCAGTTCTTC. Residues: CATSHLAGDEQFF.

This clonotype occurred many times. This chain joins TRBV3-1 and TRBJ1-4, with 9 positions matching TRBD1. Germline V gene data show CDR1 as LGHDT and CDR2 as YNNKEL (reference sequence). J gave up 5 bases and V 1 base, and 8 bases lay outside the gene matches. The CDR3 has 17 residues. The CDR3 DNA is TGTGCCAGCAGCCAAGTTGGACCTGGGACAGGGAATGAAAAACTGTTTTTT. Protein sequence: CASSQVGPGTGNEKLFF.

V is TRBV7-9 and J is TRBJ2-1; D is unclear. The length of the CDR3 is 16 residues. The ends were cut back, 5 bases at V and 0 bases at J, with 14 bases in the middle. Germline-derived CDR1 and CDR2 are SEHNR and FQNEAQ (reference sequence). CDR3: CASSPPDRSSYNEQFF. CDR3 DNA: TGTGCCAGCAGCCCGCCCGACCGAAGCTCCTACAATGAGCAGTTCTTC.

This clonotype appeared many times. The rearrangement joins TRBV7-8 to TRBJ1-1; D is undetermined. Per germline, CDR1 SGHVS and CDR2 FQNEAQ. The CDR3 has 15 amino acids. The V end lost 4 bases, the J end lost 1 base, and 13 bases lay between the germline ends. The chain's CDR3 is CASSSHRLGNTEAFF. The CDR3 coding sequence is TGTGCCAGCAGCTCACACCGACTGGGGAACACTGAAGCTTTCTTT.

The chain has TRBV25-1 and TRBJ2-7, with D perhaps TRBD1 or TRBD2 (5 bases each). The CDR3 length is 15 residues. Deletions cut 7 bases from V and 3 bases from J, with 19 bases between. From germline, CDR1 is MGHDK and CDR2 SYGVNS. The CDR3 spells CASTYGGKYRYEQYV. As DNA, the CDR3 is TGTGCCAGCACCTATGGGGGAAAGTATCGCTACGAGCAGTACGTC.

This clonotype has a count of ten or more. The chain recombines TRBV4-1 with TRBJ1-1; no definite D call. Germline CDR1 is MGHRA and CDR2 is YSYEKL. The length of the CDR3 is 14 residues. Trimming cost V 3 bases and J 7 bases, with 15 bases left between them. CDR3 in amino acids: CASSHDYRPSEAFF. CDR3 DNA sequence: TGCGCCAGCAGCCACGACTACAGACCGAGTGAAGCTTTCTTT.